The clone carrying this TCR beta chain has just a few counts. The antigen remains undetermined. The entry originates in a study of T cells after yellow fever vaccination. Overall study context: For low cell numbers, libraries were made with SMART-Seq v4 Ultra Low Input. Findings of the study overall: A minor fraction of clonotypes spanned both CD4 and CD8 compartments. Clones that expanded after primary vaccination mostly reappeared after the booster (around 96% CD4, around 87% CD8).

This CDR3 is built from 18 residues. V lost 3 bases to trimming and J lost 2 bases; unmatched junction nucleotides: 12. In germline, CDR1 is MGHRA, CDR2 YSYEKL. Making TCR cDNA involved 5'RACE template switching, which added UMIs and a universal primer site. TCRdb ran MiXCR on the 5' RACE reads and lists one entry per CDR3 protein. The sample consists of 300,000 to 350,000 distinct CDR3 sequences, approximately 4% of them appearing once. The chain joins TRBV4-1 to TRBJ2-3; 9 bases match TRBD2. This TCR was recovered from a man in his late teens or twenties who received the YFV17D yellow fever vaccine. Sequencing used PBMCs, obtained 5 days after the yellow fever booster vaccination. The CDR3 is CASSQNPQRGDLTDTQYF. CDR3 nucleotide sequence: TGCGCCAGCAGCCAGAACCCCCAGCGGGGGGACCTCACAGATACGCAGTATTTT.